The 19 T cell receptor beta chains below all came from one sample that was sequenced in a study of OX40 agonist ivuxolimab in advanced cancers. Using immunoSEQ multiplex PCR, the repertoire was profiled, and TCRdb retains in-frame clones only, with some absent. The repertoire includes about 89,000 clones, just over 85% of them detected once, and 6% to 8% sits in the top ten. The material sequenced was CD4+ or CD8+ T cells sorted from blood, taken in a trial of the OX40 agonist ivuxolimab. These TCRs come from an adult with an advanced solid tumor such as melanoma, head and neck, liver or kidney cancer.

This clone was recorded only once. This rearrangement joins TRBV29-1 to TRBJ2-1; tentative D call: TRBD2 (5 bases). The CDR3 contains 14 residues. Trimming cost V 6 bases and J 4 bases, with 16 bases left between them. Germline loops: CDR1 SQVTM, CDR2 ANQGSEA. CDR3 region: CSVTRGEFYNEQFF. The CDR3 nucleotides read TGCAGCGTCACTCGGGGAGAGTTTTACAATGAGCAGTTCTTC.

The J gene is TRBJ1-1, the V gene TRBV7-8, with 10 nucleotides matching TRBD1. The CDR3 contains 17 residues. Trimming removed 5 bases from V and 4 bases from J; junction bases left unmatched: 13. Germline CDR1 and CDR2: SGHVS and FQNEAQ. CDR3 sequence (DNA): TGTGCCAGCAGCGGGGGGACAGGGGTATGGTTGGGCACTGAAGCTTTCTTT. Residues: CASSGGTGVWLGTEAFF.

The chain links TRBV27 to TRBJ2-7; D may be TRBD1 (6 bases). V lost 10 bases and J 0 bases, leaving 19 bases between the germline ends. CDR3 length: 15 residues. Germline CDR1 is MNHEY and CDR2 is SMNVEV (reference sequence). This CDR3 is CATSPSGHPSYEQYF. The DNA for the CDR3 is TGTGCCACCTCTCCCTCGGGACACCCCTCCTACGAGCAGTACTTC.

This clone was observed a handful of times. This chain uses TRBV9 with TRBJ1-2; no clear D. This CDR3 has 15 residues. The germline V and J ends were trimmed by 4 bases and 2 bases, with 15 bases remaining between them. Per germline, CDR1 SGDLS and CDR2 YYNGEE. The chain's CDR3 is CASSTSSGANYGYTF. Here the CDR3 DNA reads TGTGCCAGCAGCACCTCTTCGGGCGCAAACTATGGCTACACCTTC.

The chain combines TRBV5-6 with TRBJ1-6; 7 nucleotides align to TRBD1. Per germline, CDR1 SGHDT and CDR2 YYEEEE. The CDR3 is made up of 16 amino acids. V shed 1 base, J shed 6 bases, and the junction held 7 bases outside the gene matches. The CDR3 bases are TGTGCCAGCAGCTTGAGGCAGGGGGGAGTTAATTCACCCCTCCACTTT. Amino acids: CASSLRQGGVNSPLHF.

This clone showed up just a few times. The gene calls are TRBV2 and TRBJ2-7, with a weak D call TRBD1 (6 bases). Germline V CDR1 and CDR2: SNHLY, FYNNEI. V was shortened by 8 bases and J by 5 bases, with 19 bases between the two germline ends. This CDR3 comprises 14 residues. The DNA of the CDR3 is TGTGCCAGCTTCCCTCGTCAGGGGTTTCACGAGCAGTACTTC. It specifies CASFPRQGFHEQYF.

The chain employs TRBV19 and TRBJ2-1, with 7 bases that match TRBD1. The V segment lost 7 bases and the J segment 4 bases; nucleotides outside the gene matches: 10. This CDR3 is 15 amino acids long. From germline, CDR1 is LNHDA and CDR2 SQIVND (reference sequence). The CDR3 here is CASTPTGTAYNEQFF. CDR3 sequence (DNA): TGTGCCAGTACCCCGACCGGGACAGCTTACAATGAGCAGTTCTTC.

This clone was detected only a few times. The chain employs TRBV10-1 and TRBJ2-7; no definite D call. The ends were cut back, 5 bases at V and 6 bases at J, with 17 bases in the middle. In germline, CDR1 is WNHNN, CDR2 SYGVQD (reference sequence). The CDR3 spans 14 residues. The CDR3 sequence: CASSPTRPSTEQYF. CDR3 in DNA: TGCGCCAGCAGTCCTACAAGACCCAGCACCGAGCAGTACTTC.

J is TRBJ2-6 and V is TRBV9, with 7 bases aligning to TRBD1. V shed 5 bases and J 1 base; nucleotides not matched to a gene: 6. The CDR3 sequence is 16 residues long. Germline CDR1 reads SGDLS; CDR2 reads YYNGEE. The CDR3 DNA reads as TGTGCCAGCAGAACAGGGGTTGGTTCTGGGGCCAACGTCCTGACTTTC. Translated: CASRTGVGSGANVLTF. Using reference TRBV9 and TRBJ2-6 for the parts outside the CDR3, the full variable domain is DSGVTQTPKHLITATGQRVTLRCSPRSGDLSVYWYQQSLDQGLQFLIQYYNGEERAKGNILERFSAQQFPDLHSELNLSSLELGDSALYFCASRTGVGSGANVLTFGAGSRLTVL.

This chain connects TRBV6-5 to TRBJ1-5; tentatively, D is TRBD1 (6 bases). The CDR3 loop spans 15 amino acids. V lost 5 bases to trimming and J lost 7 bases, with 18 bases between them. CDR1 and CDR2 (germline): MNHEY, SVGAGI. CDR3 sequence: CASSTRGRGAQPQHF. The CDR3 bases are TGTGCCAGCAGTACCCGGGGGCGGGGCGCGCAGCCCCAGCATTTT.

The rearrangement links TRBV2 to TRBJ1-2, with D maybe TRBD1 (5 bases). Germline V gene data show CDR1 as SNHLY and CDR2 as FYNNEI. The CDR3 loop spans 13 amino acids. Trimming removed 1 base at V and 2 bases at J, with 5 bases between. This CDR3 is CASSEEGNYGYTF. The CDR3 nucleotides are TGTGCCAGCAGTGAAGAGGGGAACTATGGCTACACCTTC.

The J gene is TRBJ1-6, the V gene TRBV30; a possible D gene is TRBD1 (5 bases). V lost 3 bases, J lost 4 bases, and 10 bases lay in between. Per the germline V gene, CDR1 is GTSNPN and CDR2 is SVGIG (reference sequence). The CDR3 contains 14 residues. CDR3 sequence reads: CAWSGGTYNSPLHF. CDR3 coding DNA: TGTGCCTGGAGCGGGGGAACTTATAATTCACCCCTCCACTTT.

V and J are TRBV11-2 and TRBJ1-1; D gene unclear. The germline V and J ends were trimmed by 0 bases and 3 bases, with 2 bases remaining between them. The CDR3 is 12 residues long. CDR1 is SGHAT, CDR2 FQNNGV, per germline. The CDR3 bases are TGTGCCAGCAGCTTAGACCACACTGAAGCTTTCTTT. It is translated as CASSLDHTEAFF. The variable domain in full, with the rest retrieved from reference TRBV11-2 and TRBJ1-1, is EAGVAQSPRYKIIEKRQSVAFWCNPISGHATLYWYQQILGQGPKLLIQFQNNGVVDDSQLPKDRFSAERLKGVDSTLKIQPAKLEDSAVYLCASSLDHTEAFFGQGTRLTVV.

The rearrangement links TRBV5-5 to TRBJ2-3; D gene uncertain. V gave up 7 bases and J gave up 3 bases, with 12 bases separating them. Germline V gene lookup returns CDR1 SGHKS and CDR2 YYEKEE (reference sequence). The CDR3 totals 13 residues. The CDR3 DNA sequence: TGTGCCAGCCGGGCGGCCCGAACAGATACGCAGTATTTT. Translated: CASRAARTDTQYF.

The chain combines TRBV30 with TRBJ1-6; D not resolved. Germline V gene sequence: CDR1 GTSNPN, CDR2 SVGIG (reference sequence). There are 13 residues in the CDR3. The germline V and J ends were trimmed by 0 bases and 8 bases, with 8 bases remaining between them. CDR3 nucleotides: TGTGCCTGGAGTGTACGGCCACATTCACCCCTCCACTTT. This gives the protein CAWSVRPHSPLHF.

CDR3 bases: TGTGCCAGCAGCCCCTGGGGTAGCGGGGGGCAAGAGACCCAGTACTTC. This gives the protein CASSPWGSGGQETQYF. The gene calls are TRBV14 and TRBJ2-5; 10 bases match TRBD2. Trimming took 4 bases from V and 2 from J; bases not matched to a gene: 7. The CDR3 sequence is 16 residues long. The V gene's germline CDR1 is SGHDN and CDR2 FVKESK.

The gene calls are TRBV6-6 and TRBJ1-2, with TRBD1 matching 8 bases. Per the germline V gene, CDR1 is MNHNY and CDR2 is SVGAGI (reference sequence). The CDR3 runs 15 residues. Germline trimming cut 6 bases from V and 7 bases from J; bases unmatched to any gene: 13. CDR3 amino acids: CASSQRQGISSGYTF. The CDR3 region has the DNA TGTGCCAGCAGCCAGAGACAGGGGATTTCGAGTGGCTACACCTTC.

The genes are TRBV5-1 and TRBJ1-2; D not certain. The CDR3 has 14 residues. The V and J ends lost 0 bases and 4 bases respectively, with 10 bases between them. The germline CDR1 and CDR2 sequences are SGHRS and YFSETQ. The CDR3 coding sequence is TGCGCCAGCAGCTTGGCAGCTACCCTCTATGGCTACACCTTC. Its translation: CASSLAATLYGYTF.

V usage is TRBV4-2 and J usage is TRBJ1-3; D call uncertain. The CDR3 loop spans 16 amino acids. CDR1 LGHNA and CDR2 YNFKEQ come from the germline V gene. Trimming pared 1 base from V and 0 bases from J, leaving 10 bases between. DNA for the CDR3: TGTGCCAGCAGCCAAGTTCAAGGTATCTCTGGAAACACCATATATTTT. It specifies CASSQVQGISGNTIYF.